The rows below give T cell receptor beta chains drawn from one sample of a study of T cell responses to AZD1222 COVID-19 vaccine. TCRdb's copy holds only in-frame clones and misses some; the assay was immunoSEQ multiplex PCR. The sample includes about 120,000 clones, 80% to 90% of them seen just once. Sequencing was performed on peripheral blood, taken on day 0 of AZD1222 vaccination. The receptors were sampled from an adult in good health. CDR3s include the opening cysteine and the closing phenylalanine or tryptophan. Fields, in order: V gene, D gene, clone size, J gene, CDR3 DNA, CDR3 protein. D genes are given only for firm matches. Size is stated for part of the rows, as once, few or many counts, or as a class when the clone is expanded.

V gene: TRBV6-2/TRBV6-3
D gene: .
clone size: once
J gene: TRBJ1-1
CDR3 DNA: TGTGCCAGCAGTCGGAACACTGAAGCTTTCTTT
CDR3 protein: CASSRNTEAFF

V gene: TRBV10-3
D gene: TRBD2
clone size: .
J gene: TRBJ2-7
CDR3 DNA: TGTGCCATCAGACGGGACTATGGCTACGAGCAGTACTTC
CDR3 protein: CAIRRDYGYEQYF

V gene: TRBV27
D gene: .
clone size: .
J gene: TRBJ1-6
CDR3 DNA: TGTGCCAGCAGTGTCAGAACAGGTTCTAACTCCTATAATTCACCCCTCCACTTT
CDR3 protein: CASSVRTGSNSYNSPLHF

V gene: TRBV9
D gene: TRBD1
clone size: .
J gene: TRBJ1-2
CDR3 DNA: TGTGCCAGCAGCGCGGGGGACAGGGAACATGGCTACACCTTC
CDR3 protein: CASSAGDREHGYTF

V gene: TRBV12-3/TRBV12-4
D gene: TRBD1
clone size: .
J gene: TRBJ1-2
CDR3 DNA: TGTGCCAGCAGTCTAACGGGACAGGGAAGCTACACCTTC
CDR3 protein: CASSLTGQGSYTF

V gene: TRBV12-3/TRBV12-4
D gene: TRBD2
clone size: .
J gene: TRBJ2-7
CDR3 DNA: TGTGCCAGCAGGATGGCGGGGGGCTACGAGCAGTACTTC
CDR3 protein: CASRMAGGYEQYF

V gene: TRBV27
D gene: TRBD1
clone size: .
J gene: TRBJ2-1
CDR3 DNA: TGTGCCAGCAGTTTATTGGGGACAGGGGGCATGATAAATGAGCAGTTCTTC
CDR3 protein: CASSLLGTGGMINEQFF

V gene: TRBV5-1
D gene: .
clone size: .
J gene: TRBJ1-4
CDR3 DNA: TGCGCCAGCAGCTTGGGGACAAATGAAAAACTGTTTTTT
CDR3 protein: CASSLGTNEKLFF

V gene: TRBV6-5
D gene: .
clone size: .
J gene: TRBJ2-2
CDR3 DNA: TGTGCCAGCCGCAGGGCGGGCACCGGGGAGCTGTTTTTT
CDR3 protein: CASRRAGTGELFF

V gene: TRBV7-9
D gene: TRBD1
clone size: .
J gene: TRBJ1-2
CDR3 DNA: TGTGCCAGCAGCCCAAGGGGACAGTCGTTCTATGGCTACACCTTC
CDR3 protein: CASSPRGQSFYGYTF

V gene: TRBV5-4
D gene: .
clone size: .
J gene: TRBJ2-7
CDR3 DNA: TGTGCCAGCAGCTCGCCTTCCTACGAGCAGTACTTC
CDR3 protein: CASSSPSYEQYF

V gene: TRBV3-1/TRBV3-2
D gene: .
clone size: .
J gene: TRBJ2-1
CDR3 DNA: TGTGCCAGCAGCCAAGATTCGAGGGGCTATGAGCAGTTCTTC
CDR3 protein: CASSQDSRGYEQFF

V gene: TRBV28
D gene: .
clone size: .
J gene: TRBJ1-4
CDR3 DNA: TGTGCCAGCAGTAGAACAGGGATTCAGGGGGAAAAACTGTTTTTT
CDR3 protein: CASSRTGIQGEKLFF

V gene: TRBV4-3
D gene: .
clone size: .
J gene: TRBJ2-7
CDR3 DNA: TGCGCCAGCAGCCAAAGTCTGGAGGCCTACGAGCAGTACTTC
CDR3 protein: CASSQSLEAYEQYF

V gene: TRBV5-4
D gene: TRBD1
clone size: .
J gene: TRBJ1-3
CDR3 DNA: TGTGCCAGCACTGGACCTCATACAGGGGCGGGAAACACCATATATTTT
CDR3 protein: CASTGPHTGAGNTIYF

V gene: TRBV18
D gene: TRBD1
clone size: .
J gene: TRBJ1-1
CDR3 DNA: TGTGCCAGCTCACCAATGCTAGGACAGGGGGGGACTGAAGCTTTCTTT
CDR3 protein: CASSPMLGQGGTEAFF

V gene: TRBV14
D gene: .
clone size: .
J gene: TRBJ1-2
CDR3 DNA: TGTGCCAGCAGCCAAGACCGGGCTTGGGCTAACTATGGCTACACCTTC
CDR3 protein: CASSQDRAWANYGYTF

V gene: TRBV5-1
D gene: TRBD1
clone size: .
J gene: TRBJ2-1
CDR3 DNA: TGCGCCAGCAGCCAAAGACAGGGTCTGAGTCAGTTCTTC
CDR3 protein: CASSQRQGLSQFF

V gene: TRBV6-2/TRBV6-3
D gene: .
clone size: .
J gene: TRBJ1-1
CDR3 DNA: TGTGCCAGCAGTATCCGAAATGATGGTTCAGGTGAAGCTTTCTTT
CDR3 protein: CASSIRNDGSGEAFF

V gene: TRBV5-1
D gene: TRBD1
clone size: .
J gene: TRBJ1-1
CDR3 DNA: TGCGCCAGCAGCTTTCCGGGACAGCACACTGAAGCTTTCTTT
CDR3 protein: CASSFPGQHTEAFF

V gene: TRBV12-3/TRBV12-4
D gene: .
clone size: .
J gene: TRBJ1-1
CDR3 DNA: TGTGCCAGCAGTTTCCAAAGGGTCACTGAAGCTTTCTTT
CDR3 protein: CASSFQRVTEAFF

V gene: TRBV30
D gene: TRBD1
clone size: .
J gene: TRBJ1-5
CDR3 DNA: TGTGCCTGGAGTGTACAGGGGGTTAGCAATCAGCCCCAGCATTTT
CDR3 protein: CAWSVQGVSNQPQHF

V gene: TRBV7-2
D gene: TRBD2
clone size: .
J gene: TRBJ2-1
CDR3 DNA: TGTGCCAGCAGCTTTTTGACTAGCGTCAATGAGCAGTTCTTC
CDR3 protein: CASSFLTSVNEQFF

V gene: TRBV5-1
D gene: TRBD2
clone size: once
J gene: TRBJ2-5
CDR3 DNA: TGCGCCAGCAGCTCGACTAGCGTTGGGGAGACCCAGTACTTC
CDR3 protein: CASSSTSVGETQYF

V gene: TRBV4-2
D gene: TRBD2
clone size: .
J gene: TRBJ2-7
CDR3 DNA: TGTGCCAGCAGCCATGGAAACTCCGGGACTAGCGGCCCCTACGAGCAGTACTTC
CDR3 protein: CASSHGNSGTSGPYEQYF

V gene: TRBV28
D gene: .
clone size: .
J gene: TRBJ1-5
CDR3 DNA: TGTGCCAGCAAAGAGAGCAATCAGCCCCAGCATTTT
CDR3 protein: CASKESNQPQHF

V gene: TRBV9
D gene: .
clone size: .
J gene: TRBJ2-7
CDR3 DNA: TGTGCCAGCAGCGTGAGCCCGAGCTCCTACGAGCAGTACTTC
CDR3 protein: CASSVSPSSYEQYF

V gene: TRBV4-3
D gene: TRBD2
clone size: .
J gene: TRBJ2-1
CDR3 DNA: TGCGCCAGCAGCCAAGAGGCGGGAGGGCCCTATGAGCAGTTCTTC
CDR3 protein: CASSQEAGGPYEQFF

V gene: TRBV6-5
D gene: .
clone size: .
J gene: TRBJ2-4
CDR3 DNA: TGTGCCAGCACCGCAGGGAAAAACATTCAGTACTTC
CDR3 protein: CASTAGKNIQYF

V gene: TRBV5-1
D gene: TRBD2
clone size: .
J gene: TRBJ2-2
CDR3 DNA: TGCGCCAGCAGCCCCCGGGGTAGCGGGAGTACCGGGGAGCTGTTTTTT
CDR3 protein: CASSPRGSGSTGELFF

V gene: TRBV5-4
D gene: TRBD1
clone size: .
J gene: TRBJ2-7
CDR3 DNA: TGTGCCAGCAGCTTGGCCCCCGGGACAGGGGGCGGCTACGAGCAGTACTTC
CDR3 protein: CASSLAPGTGGGYEQYF

V gene: TRBV7-2
D gene: .
clone size: .
J gene: TRBJ2-7
CDR3 DNA: TGTGCCAGCAGCTTATTGGGAGAGGATTCGTCCTACGAGCAGTACTTC
CDR3 protein: CASSLLGEDSSYEQYF

V gene: TRBV2
D gene: TRBD1
clone size: .
J gene: TRBJ1-3
CDR3 DNA: TGTGCCAGCAGCGACAGGGCGGAAGCTGGAAACACCATATATTTT
CDR3 protein: CASSDRAEAGNTIYF

V gene: TRBV28
D gene: .
clone size: .
J gene: TRBJ1-2
CDR3 DNA: TGTGCCAGCAGTCCCGGGACGGGGGATGGCTACACCTTC
CDR3 protein: CASSPGTGDGYTF

V gene: TRBV4-2
D gene: .
clone size: .
J gene: TRBJ1-1
CDR3 DNA: TGTGCCAGCAGCCAAGAAATCGCAAGCGAGAACACTGAAGCTTTCTTT
CDR3 protein: CASSQEIASENTEAFF

V gene: TRBV30
D gene: .
clone size: .
J gene: TRBJ2-7
CDR3 DNA: TGTGCCTGGAGTGTGGGGGGATACGAGCAGTACTTC
CDR3 protein: CAWSVGGYEQYF

V gene: TRBV3-1/TRBV3-2
D gene: .
clone size: .
J gene: TRBJ2-7
CDR3 DNA: TGTGCCAGCAGCCAAGGTCTAGACGAGCAGTACTTC
CDR3 protein: CASSQGLDEQYF